The clone carrying this T cell receptor (beta chain) has at least ten counts. Its antigen is still unknown. This specimen belongs to a study of response to subunit inactivated influenza vaccine. Study-wide points: Authors suggested that a seasonal influenza vaccination recruits few new T cells each time.

From the RT-PCR reads, TCRdb called clonotypes with MiXCR, one entry per CDR3 protein. This table has fewer than 700,000 distinct CDR3 sequences, 13% appearing once. The CDR3 covers 15 residues. V gave up 5 bases and J gave up 3 bases; unmatched junction bases: 9. Germline V gene sequence: CDR1 LGHNA, CDR2 YNFKEQ. The TCR sequence derives from a man aged 50 or older who received an inactivated influenza vaccine. The rearrangement joins TRBV4-2 to TRBJ1-2; 7 nucleotides agree with TRBD1. This material consisted of PBMCs from blood, taken roughly 6 weeks after vaccination. The CDR3 DNA is TGTGCCAGCAGCGGCGGGGACAGCGCAGACTATGGCTACACCTTC. Amino acid sequence: CASSGGDSADYGYTF.